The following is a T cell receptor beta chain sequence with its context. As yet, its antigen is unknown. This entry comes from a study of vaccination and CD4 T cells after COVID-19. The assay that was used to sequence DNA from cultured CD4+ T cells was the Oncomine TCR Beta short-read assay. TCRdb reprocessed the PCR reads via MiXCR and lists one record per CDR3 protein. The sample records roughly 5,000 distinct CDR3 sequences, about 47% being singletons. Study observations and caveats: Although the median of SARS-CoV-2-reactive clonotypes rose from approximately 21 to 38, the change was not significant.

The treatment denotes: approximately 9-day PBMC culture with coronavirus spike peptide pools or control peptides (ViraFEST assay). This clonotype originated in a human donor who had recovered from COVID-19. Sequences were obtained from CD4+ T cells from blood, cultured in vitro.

CDR3 bases: TGTGCCAGCAGCGAGGGGAATGAAAAACTGTTTTTT. Encoded protein: CASSEGNEKLFF. The V and J genes are TRBV28 and TRBJ1-4, with TRBD1 as a possible D gene (5 bases). Germline V gives CDR1 MDHEN, CDR2 SYDVKM. The CDR3 has 12 amino acids. V lost 6 bases to trimming and J lost 5 bases, with 7 bases between them.